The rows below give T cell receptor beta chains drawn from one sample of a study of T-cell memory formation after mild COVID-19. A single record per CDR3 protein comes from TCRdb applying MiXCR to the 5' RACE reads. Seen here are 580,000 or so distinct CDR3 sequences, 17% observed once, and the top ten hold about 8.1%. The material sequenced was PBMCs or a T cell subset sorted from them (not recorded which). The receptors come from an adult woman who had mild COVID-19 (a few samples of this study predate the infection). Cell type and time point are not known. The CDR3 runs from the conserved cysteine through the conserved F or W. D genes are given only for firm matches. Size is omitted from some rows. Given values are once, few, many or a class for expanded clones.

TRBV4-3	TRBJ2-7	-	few	TGCGCCAGCAGCCAAAGTCCGGTTCTGGGGGCTAGCTACGAGCAGTACTTC	CASSQSPVLGASYEQYF
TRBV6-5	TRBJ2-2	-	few	TGTGCCAGCAGTTACGGGGGGAGGACCGGGGAGCTGTTTTTT	CASSYGGRTGELFF
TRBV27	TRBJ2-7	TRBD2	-	TGTGCCAGCAGTCCCACCCGGTGGCGGGGGGGGACGTACGAGCAGTACTTC	CASSPTRWRGGTYEQYF
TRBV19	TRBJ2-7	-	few	TGTGCCAGTAGTAAGCGGGCAGGGTCGGACGAGCAGTACTTC	CASSKRAGSDEQYF
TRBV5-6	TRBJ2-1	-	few	TGTGCCAGCAGCCGGCTTTCCGCACGAAGTTACAATGAGCAGTTCTTC	CASSRLSARSYNEQFF
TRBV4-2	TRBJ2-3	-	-	TGTGCCAGCAGCCTAAGGGACGGCAGGAGAAGCACAGATACGCAGTATTTT	CASSLRDGRRSTDTQYF
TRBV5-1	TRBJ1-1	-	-	TGCGCCAGCAGCTCCCAAAGGCAGTCCCCTCGGGCTTTCTTT	CASSSQRQSPRAFF
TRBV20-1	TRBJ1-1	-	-	TGCAGTGCTAGGCGTACCCTGAACACTGAAGCTTTCTTT	CSARRTLNTEAFF
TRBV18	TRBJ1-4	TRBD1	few	TGTGCCAGCTCACCGACAGGGGTGGACGAAAAACTGTTTTTT	CASSPTGVDEKLFF
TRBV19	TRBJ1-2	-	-	TGTGCCAGTAGTATCCGACTAGGTGATGGCTACACCTTC	CASSIRLGDGYTF
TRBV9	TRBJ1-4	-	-	TGTGCCAGCAGCGTGGGTGGTGGAAGTGAAAAACTGTTTTTT	CASSVGGGSEKLFF
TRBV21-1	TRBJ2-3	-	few	TGTGCCAGCAGCCTTGACCGAAACCCCCGCACAGATACGCAGTATTTT	CASSLDRNPRTDTQYF
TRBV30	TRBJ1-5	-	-	TGTGCCTGGAGCGCAGGATCGGGCAATCAGCCCCAGCATTTT	CAWSAGSGNQPQHF
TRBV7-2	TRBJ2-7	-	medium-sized	TGTGCCAGCAGCTTAGTTGGGGGCGTCTACGAGCAGTACTTC	CASSLVGGVYEQYF
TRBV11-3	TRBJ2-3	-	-	TGTGCCAGCCAGCGGTACCACACAGATACGCAGTATTTT	CASQRYHTDTQYF
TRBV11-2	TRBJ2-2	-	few	TGTGCCAGTAAGAGCCCCTCTGTGAACACCGGGGAGCTGTTTTTT	CASKSPSVNTGELFF
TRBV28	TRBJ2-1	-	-	TGTGCCAGCAGTTTGCTGGGATTGGAGGGAGTGCCCTACAATGAGCAGTTCTTC	CASSLLGLEGVPYNEQFF
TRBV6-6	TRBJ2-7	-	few	TGTGCCAGCAGTGTCACGGTGGGAACCCCCTACGAGCAGTACTTC	CASSVTVGTPYEQYF
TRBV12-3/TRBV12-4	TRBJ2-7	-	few	TGTGCCAGCAGTTCTGGCGGAAGGACCGCCTACGAGCAGTACTTC	CASSSGGRTAYEQYF
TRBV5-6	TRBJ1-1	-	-	TGTGCCAGCAGCTTGGTTTTGTCGGGCACTGAAGCTTTCTTT	CASSLVLSGTEAFF
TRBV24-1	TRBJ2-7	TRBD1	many	TGTGCCACCAGTGATTTTGGAAGGACAGGGTTCTACGAGCAGTACTTC	CATSDFGRTGFYEQYF
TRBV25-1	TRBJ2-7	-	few	TGTGCCAGCAGTGAATTAAACCGACCTCACTACGAGCAGTACTTC	CASSELNRPHYEQYF
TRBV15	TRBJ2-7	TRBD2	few	TGTGCCACCGGCACTAGCGGCAATTCCTACGAGCAGTACTTC	CATGTSGNSYEQYF
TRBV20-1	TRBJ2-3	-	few	TGCAGTGCTCCTCACGGGGATACGCAGTATTTT	CSAPHGDTQYF
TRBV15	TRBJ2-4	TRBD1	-	TGTGCCACCAGCAGAGATCAGGGGGTTGTCAAAAACATTCAGTACTTC	CATSRDQGVVKNIQYF
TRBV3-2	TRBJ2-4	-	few	TGTGCCAGCAGCCCTGGACCTATAGCCAAAAACATTCAGTACTTC	CASSPGPIAKNIQYF
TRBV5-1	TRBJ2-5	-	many	TGCGCCAGCAGTCACGCGCGGGGTCGAGAGACCCAGTACTTC	CASSHARGRETQYF
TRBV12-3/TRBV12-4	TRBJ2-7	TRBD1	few	TGTGCCAGCACACACAGGGGATCCTACGAGCAGTACTTC	CASTHRGSYEQYF
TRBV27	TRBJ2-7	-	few	TGTGCCAGCAGTTCCCTCCAGGCAGCCGAGCAGTACTTC	CASSSLQAAEQYF